This T cell receptor beta chain was documented in a study of T cell responses to AZD1222 COVID-19 vaccine. Overall study results and limits: Baseline serology detected seropositivity in only six AZD1222 recipients. Clonal diversity was possibly underestimated, and white British individuals and females predominated among donors.

The CDR3 runs 13 residues. Germline V gives CDR1 KGHSH, CDR2 LQKENI. V was pared by 6 bases and J by 2 bases, with 10 bases between. Details on this clone: Its antigen is undetermined.

Measured with immunoSEQ multiplex PCR; TCRdb has only the in-frame clones, and not every one. There are about 180,000 clones in the sample; more than 80% occur only once, and 4.3% lies in the top ten. Source: peripheral blood, taken 28 days after the second dose of the MenACWY control vaccine. The chain uses TRBV18 and TRBJ1-2; D not certain. The sequence was obtained from an adult who received the MenACWY meningococcal vaccine as a control. CDR3 sequence reads: CASSPDRNYGYTF. CDR3 DNA sequence: TGTGCCAGCTCCCCTGACCGAAACTATGGCTACACCTTC.